This TCR beta chain was recovered during a study of shared clonotypes between healthy human individuals. Study-wide points: Lower generation probabilities were found for non-shared clonotypes than for those shared by all four donors. Generally, naive subsets (rather than memory subsets) showed larger estimated richness.

Caucasian adults living in Nashville, Tennessee, provided all samples. Every subset's genomic DNA went evenly onto several immunoSEQ plates. Assay used: immunoSEQ multiplex PCR; TCRdb lists only in-frame clones, some missing. The table has approximately 1.4 million clones, 98% seen once. The V gene end was trimmed by 6 bases and the J gene end by 7 bases; junction bases not matched to a gene: 6. This CDR3 spans 13 amino acids. Germline V lookup: CDR1 SGHRS, CDR2 YFSETQ. In regard to this clone: Its target is unknown.

This chain uses TRBV5-1 with TRBJ1-4, with 7 bases identical to TRBD1. This clonotype was sampled from a young man in good health. Sequencing was performed on naive CD4+ T cells sorted from blood. The subset denotes: CD45RA+ positively selected. The CDR3 sequence is CASTSGGGEKLFF. CDR3 DNA sequence: TGCGCCAGCACATCAGGGGGAGGTGAAAAACTGTTTTTT.